This T cell receptor (beta chain) was recorded in a study of T cell repertoires in ileal Crohn's disease. TCRB immunosequencing input was five hundred nanograms of biopsy DNA per sample. Sequencing was performed with immunoSEQ multiplex PCR; in TCRdb, only in-frame clones are kept and a portion is missing. In the table there are about 14,000 clones, 80% to 85% of which are singletons. Eligibility required adulthood, ileal or ileocolonic Crohn's disease and indicated ileocolonic resection. Findings of the study overall: Clonal expansions were more frequent in active smokers than non-smokers at surgery. Endoscopic recurrence occurred in every patient whose clonality exceeded 26.8%.

Concerning this clone itself: Its antigen is currently unknown.

CDR1 is SGHDT and CDR2 is YYEEEE in the germline V gene. The CDR3 sequence is 14 residues long. V lost 4 bases, J lost 0 bases, and 10 bases lay in between. This sequence joins TRBV5-6 and TRBJ1-1; D remains unclear. This sequence was found in an adult with Crohn's disease. The material sequenced was ileal tissue. CDR3 DNA: TGTGCCAGCAGCCTTCGTCTTATGAACACTGAAGCTTTCTTT. Residues: CASSLRLMNTEAFF.